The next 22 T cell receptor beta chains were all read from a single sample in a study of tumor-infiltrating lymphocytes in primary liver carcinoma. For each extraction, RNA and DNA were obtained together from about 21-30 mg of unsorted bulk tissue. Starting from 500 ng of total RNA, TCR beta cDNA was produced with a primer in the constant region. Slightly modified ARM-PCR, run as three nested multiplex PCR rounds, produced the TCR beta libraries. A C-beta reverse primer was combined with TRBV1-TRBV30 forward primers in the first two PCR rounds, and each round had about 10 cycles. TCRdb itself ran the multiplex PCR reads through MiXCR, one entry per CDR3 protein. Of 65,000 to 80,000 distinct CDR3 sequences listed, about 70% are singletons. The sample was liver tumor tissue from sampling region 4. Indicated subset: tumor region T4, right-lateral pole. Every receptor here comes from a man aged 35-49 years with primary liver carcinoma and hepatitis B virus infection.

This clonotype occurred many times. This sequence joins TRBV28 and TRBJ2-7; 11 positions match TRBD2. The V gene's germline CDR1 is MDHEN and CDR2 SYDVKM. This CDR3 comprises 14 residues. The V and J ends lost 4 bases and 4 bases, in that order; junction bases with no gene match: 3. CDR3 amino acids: CASSWGTSGYEQYF. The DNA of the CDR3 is TGTGCCAGCAGTTGGGGGACTAGCGGTTACGAGCAGTACTTC.

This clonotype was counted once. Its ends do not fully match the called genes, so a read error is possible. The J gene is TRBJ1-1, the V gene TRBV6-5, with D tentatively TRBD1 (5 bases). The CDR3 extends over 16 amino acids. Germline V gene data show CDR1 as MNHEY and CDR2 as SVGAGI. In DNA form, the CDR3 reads TGCGCCATCAGTTACGCGGGACCCCGGGATGAGGCTGAAGCTTTCTTT. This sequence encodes CAISYAGPRDEAEAFF.

CDR3 amino acids: CASSYVGDKQFF. CDR3 DNA: TGTGCCAGCAGTTATGTCGGGGATAAGCAGTTCTTC. The chain has TRBV6-5 and TRBJ2-1; TRBD2 is a possible D gene (5 bases). The CDR3 spans 12 residues. From germline, CDR1 is MNHEY and CDR2 SVGAGI. Trimming took off 3 bases at V and 11 bases at J, with 11 bases between the two ends.

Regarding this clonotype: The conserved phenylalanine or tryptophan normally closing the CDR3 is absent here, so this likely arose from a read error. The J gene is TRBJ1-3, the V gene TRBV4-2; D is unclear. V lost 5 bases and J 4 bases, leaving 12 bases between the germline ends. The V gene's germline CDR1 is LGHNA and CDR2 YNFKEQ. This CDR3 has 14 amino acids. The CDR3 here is CASSREEAGNTIYL. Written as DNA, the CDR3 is TGTGCCAGCAGCAGGGAGGAGGCGGGAAACACCATATATCTT.

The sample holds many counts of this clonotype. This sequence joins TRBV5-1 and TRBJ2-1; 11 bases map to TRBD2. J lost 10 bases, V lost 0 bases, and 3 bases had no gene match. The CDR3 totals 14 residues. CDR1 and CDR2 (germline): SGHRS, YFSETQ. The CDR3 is CASSLGLAGGEQFF. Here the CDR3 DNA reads TGCGCCAGCAGCTTGGGGCTAGCGGGAGGAGAGCAGTTCTTC.

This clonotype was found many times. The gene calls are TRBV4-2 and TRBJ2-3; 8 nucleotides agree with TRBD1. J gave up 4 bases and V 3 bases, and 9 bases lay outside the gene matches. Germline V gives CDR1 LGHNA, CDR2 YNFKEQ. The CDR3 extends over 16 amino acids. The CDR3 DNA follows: TGTGCCAGCAGCCATGCACAGGGGGTTGAGCCAGATACGCAGTATTTT. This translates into CASSHAQGVEPDTQYF.

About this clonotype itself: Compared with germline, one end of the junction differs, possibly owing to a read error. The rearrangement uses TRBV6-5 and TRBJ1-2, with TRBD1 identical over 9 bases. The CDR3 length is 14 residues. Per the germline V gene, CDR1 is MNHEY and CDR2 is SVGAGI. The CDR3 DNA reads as TGTGCCATTTCGGACAGGGGAAAAAACTATGGCTACGGCTTC. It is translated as CAISDRGKNYGYGF.

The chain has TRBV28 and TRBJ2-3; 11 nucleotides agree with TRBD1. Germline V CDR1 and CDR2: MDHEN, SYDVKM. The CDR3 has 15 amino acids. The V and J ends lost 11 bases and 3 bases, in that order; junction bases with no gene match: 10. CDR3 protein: CACSTGQGETDTQYF. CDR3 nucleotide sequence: TGTGCCTGTAGTACGGGACAGGGGGAAACAGATACGCAGTATTTT.

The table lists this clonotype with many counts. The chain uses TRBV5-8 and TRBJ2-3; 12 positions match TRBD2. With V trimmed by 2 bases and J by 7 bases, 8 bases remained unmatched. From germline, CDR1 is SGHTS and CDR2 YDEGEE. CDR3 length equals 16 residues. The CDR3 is CASSFVTSGSSNTQYF. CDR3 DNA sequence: TGTGCCAGCAGCTTCGTGACTAGCGGGAGTAGCAATACGCAGTATTTT.

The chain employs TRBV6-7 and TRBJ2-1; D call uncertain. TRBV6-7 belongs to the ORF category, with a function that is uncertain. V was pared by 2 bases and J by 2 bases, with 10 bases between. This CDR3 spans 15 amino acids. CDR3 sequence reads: CASSYGCPTYNEQFF. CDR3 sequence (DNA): TGTGCCAGCAGTTACGGTTGCCCTACCTACAATGAGCAGTTCTTC.

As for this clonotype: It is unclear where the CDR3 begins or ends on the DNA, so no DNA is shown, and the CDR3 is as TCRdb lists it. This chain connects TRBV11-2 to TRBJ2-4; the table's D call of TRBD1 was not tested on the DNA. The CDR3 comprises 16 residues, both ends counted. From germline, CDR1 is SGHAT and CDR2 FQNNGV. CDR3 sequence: CPSSLDSGPAKNIQYF.

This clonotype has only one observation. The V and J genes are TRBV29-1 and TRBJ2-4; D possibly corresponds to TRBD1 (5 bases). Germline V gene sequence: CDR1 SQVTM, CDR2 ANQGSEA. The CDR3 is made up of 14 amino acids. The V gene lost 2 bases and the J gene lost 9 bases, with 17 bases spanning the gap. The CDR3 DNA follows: TGCAGCGTTGAATTAAGGGGCCTCGGCCGCATTCAGTACTTC. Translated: CSVELRGLGRIQYF.

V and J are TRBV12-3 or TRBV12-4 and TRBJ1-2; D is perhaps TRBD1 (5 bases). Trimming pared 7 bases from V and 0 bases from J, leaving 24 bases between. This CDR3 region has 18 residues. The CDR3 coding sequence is TGTGCCAGCATCCGCGGGGGGATAGGGGACCGAGCTAACTATGGCTACACCTTC. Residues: CASIRGGIGDRANYGYTF.

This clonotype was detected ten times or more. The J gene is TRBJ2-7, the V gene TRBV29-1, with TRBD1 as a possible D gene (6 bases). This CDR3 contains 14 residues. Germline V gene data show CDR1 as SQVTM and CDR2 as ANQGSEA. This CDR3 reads CSRASNRVSYEQYF. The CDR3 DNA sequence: TGCAGTCGGGCCTCGAACAGGGTATCCTACGAGCAGTACTTC.

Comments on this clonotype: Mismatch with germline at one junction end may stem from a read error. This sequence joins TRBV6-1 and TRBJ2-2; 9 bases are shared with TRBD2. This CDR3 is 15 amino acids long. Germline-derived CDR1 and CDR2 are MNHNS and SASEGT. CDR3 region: CVSSDSGREIGELLF. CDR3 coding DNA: TGTGTCAGCAGTGATAGCGGGAGAGAAATCGGGGAGCTGCTTTTT.

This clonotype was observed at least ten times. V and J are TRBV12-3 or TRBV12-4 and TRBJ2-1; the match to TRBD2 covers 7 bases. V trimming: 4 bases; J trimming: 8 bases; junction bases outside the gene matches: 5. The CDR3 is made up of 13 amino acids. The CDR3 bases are TGTGCCAGCAGTTGGGGGGGGGTGGATGAGCAGTTCTTC. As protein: CASSWGGVDEQFF.

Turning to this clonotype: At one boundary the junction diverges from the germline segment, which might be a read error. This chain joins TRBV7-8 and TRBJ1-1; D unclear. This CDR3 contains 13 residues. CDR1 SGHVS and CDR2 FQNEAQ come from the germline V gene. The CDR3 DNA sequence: TGTGCTAGCAGTCGAACAGTGAACACTGAAGCTTTCTTT. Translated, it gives CASSRTVNTEAFF.

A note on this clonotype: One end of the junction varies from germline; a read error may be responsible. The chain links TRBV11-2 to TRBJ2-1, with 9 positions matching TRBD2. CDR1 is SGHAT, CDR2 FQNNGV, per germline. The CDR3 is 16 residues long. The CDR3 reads CASSLDMGLALGEHFF. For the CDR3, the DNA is TGTGCCAGCAGCTTGGATATGGGACTAGCCTTGGGTGAGCATTTCTTC.

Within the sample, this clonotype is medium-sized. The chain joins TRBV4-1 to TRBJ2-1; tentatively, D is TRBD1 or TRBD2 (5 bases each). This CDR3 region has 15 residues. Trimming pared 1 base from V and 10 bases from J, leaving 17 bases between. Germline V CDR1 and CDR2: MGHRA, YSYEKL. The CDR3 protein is CASSQVSSSSGEQFF. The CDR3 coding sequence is TGCGCCAGCAGCCAAGTTTCTAGCAGCTCAGGGGAGCAGTTCTTC.

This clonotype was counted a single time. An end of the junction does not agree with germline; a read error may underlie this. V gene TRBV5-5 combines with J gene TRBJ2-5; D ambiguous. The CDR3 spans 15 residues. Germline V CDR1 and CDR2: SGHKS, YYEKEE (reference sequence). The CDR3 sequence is CASSLPKTNQETHYF. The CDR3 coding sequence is TGTGCCAGCAGCTTACCAAAGACAAACCAAGAGACCCACTACTTC.

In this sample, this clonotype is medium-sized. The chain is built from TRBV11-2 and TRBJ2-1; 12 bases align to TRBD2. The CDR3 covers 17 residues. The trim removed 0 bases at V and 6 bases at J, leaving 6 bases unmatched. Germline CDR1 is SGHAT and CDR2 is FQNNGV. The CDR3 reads CASSLEAASGRANEQFF. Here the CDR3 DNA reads TGTGCCAGCAGCTTAGAGGCTGCTAGCGGGAGGGCCAATGAGCAGTTCTTC.

CDR3 DNA sequence: TGTGCCAGCAGCTTTCATGGGACAGGGGTTTTAGTGGGTGAGCAGTACTTC. The encoded protein is CASSFHGTGVLVGEQYF. This chain connects TRBV11-2 to TRBJ2-7; 10 bases fit TRBD1. CDR3 length: 17 residues. The V gene end was trimmed by 3 bases and the J gene end by 7 bases; junction bases not matched to a gene: 15. Germline loops: CDR1 SGHAT, CDR2 FQNNGV.